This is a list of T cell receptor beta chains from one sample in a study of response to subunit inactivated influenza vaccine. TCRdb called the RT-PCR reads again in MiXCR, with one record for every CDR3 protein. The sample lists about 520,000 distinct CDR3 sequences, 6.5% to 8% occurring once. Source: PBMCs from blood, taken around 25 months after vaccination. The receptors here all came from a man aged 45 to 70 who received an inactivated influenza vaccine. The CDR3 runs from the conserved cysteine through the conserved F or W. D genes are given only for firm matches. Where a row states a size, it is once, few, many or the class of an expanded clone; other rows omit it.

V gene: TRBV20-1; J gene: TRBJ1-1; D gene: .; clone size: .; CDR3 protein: CSAREGGGRTEAFF; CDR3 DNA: TGCAGTGCTAGAGAAGGCGGGGGTCGGACTGAAGCTTTCTTT
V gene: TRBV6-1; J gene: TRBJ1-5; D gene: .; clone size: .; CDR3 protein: CASSEVAGPGQPQHF; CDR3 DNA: TGTGCCAGCAGTGAAGTGGCAGGGCCAGGTCAGCCCCAGCATTTT
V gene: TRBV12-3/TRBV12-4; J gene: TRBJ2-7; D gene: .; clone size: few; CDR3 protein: CASSRIWGEQYF; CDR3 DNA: TGTGCCAGCAGTAGGATCTGGGGGGAGCAGTACTTC
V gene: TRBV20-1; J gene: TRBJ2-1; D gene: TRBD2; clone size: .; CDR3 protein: CSARPGLANLGPNEQFF; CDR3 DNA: TGCAGTGCTAGACCGGGACTAGCAAATTTGGGGCCTAATGAGCAGTTCTTC
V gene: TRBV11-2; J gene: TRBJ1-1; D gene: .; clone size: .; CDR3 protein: CASSLSDKNTEAFF; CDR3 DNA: TGTGCCAGCAGCTTGTCAGACAAGAACACTGAAGCTTTCTTT
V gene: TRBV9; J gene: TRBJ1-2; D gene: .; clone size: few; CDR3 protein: CASSVDSIQANYGYTF; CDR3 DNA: TGTGCCAGCAGCGTAGATTCAATACAGGCCAACTATGGCTACACCTTC
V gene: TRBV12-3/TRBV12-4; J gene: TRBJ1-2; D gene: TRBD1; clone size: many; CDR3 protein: CASSLGTGNGYTF; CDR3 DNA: TGTGCCAGCAGTTTAGGGACAGGGAATGGCTACACCTTC
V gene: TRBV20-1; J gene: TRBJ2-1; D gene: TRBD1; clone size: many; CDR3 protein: CSARGGTGSNEQFF; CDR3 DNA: TGCAGTGCTAGAGGGGGGACAGGTTCAAATGAGCAGTTCTTC
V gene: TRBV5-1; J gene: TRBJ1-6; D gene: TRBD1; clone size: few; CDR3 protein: CASKGSTGFGESPLHF; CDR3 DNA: TGCGCCAGCAAGGGATCGACAGGGTTCGGGGAGTCACCCCTCCACTTT
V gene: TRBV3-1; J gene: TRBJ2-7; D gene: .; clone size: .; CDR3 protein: CASSHGHEQYF; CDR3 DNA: TGTGCCAGCAGCCACGGCCACGAGCAGTACTTC
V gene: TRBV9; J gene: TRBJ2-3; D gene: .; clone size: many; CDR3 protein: CASSEASDTQYF; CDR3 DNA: TGTGCCAGCAGCGAGGCGTCCGATACGCAGTATTTT
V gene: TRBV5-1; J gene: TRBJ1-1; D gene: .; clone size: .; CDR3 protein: CASRRGAVGAFF; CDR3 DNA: TGCGCCAGCAGACGGGGGGCGGTGGGAGCTTTCTTT
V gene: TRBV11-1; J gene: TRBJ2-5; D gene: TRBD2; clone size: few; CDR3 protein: CASSRYGLDETQYF; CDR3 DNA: TGTGCCAGCAGCCGATACGGACTAGATGAGACCCAGTACTTC
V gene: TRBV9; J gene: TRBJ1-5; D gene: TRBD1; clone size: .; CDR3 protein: CASSPGTGGHQPQHF; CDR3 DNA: TGTGCCAGCAGCCCCGGGACAGGGGGACATCAGCCCCAGCATTTT
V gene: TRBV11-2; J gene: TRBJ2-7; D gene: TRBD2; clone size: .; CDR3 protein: CASSIGLAGFYEQYF; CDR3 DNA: TGTGCCAGCAGCATAGGACTAGCGGGGTTCTACGAGCAGTACTTC
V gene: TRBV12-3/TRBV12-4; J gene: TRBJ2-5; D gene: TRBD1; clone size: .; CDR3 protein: CASRLNRDRGRETQYF; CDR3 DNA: TGTGCCAGCAGACTCAACCGGGACAGGGGGCGAGAGACCCAGTACTTC
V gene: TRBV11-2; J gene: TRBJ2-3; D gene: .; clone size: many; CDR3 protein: CASSLDWTSVSSTDTQYF; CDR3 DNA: TGTGCCAGCAGCTTAGATTGGACCTCGGTGTCTAGCACAGATACGCAGTATTTT
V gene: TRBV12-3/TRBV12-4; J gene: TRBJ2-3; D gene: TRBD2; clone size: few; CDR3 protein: CASARGTSGYTQYF; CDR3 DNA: TGTGCCAGCGCTCGGGGGACTAGCGGTTATACGCAGTATTTT
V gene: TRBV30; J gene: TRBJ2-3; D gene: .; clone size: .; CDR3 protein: CAWSVPQGRTDTQYF; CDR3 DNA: TGTGCCTGGAGTGTACCACAGGGAAGGACAGATACGCAGTATTTT
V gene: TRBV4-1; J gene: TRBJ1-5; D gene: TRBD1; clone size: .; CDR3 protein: CASSQVRGQGGVHQPQHF; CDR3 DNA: TGCGCCAGCAGCCAGGTCCGGGGACAGGGTGGGGTTCATCAGCCCCAGCATTTT
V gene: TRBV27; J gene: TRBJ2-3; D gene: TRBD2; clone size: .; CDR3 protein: CATTPGTSGSRVTDTQYF; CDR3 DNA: TGTGCCACCACTCCCGGGACTAGCGGGAGCCGGGTCACAGATACGCAGTATTTT
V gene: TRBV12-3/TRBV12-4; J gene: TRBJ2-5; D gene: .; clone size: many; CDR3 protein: CASSSRSPQETQYF; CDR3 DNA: TGTGCCAGCAGTTCGAGATCCCCCCAAGAGACCCAGTACTTC
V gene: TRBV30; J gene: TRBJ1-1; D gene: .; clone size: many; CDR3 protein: CAWDAYYTEAFF; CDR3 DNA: TGTGCCTGGGACGCATATTACACTGAAGCTTTCTTT
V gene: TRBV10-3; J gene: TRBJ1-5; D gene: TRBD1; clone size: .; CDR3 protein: CAISEGSGQINQPQHF; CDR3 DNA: TGTGCCATCAGTGAGGGATCGGGACAGATCAATCAGCCCCAGCATTTT
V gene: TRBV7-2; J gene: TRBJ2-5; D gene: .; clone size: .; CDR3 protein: CASSLVIGDLQETQYF; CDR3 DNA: TGTGCCAGCAGCTTAGTGATTGGGGACCTCCAAGAGACCCAGTACTTC
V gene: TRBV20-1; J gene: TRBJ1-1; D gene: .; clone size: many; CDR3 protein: CSALVGIPAFF; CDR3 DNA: TGCAGTGCGCTAGTAGGAATCCCGGCTTTCTTT
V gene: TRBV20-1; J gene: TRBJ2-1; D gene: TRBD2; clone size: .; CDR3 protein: CCARPYRGVSYEQFF; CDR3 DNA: TGCTGTGCTAGGCCCTATCGGGGGGTCAGCTATGAGCAGTTCTTC
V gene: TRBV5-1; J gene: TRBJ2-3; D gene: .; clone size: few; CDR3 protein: CASSPLTSSDTQYF; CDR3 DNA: TGCGCCAGCAGCCCGCTGACTAGTTCAGATACGCAGTATTTT
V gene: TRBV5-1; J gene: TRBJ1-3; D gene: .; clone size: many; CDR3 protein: CASSPWGSGNTIYF; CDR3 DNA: TGCGCCAGCAGCCCCTGGGGGTCTGGAAACACCATATATTTT
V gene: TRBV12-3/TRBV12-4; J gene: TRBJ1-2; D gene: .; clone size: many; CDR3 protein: CASWGGQRAYGYTF; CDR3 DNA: TGTGCCAGCTGGGGGGGCCAAAGGGCGTATGGCTACACCTTC
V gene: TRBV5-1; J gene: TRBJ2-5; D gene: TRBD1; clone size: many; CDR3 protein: CASSLPGGQETQYF; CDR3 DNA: TGCGCCAGCAGCTTGCCAGGGGGACAAGAGACCCAGTACTTC
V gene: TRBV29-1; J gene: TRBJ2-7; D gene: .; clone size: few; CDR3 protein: CSVEAGQNPNEQYF; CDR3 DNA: TGCAGCGTTGAAGCGGGACAAAACCCAAACGAGCAGTACTTC
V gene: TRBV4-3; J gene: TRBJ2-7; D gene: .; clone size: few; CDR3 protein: CASSQDTTGTFAYEQYF; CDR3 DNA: TGCGCCAGCAGCCAAGATACAACAGGGACTTTTGCCTACGAGCAGTACTTC
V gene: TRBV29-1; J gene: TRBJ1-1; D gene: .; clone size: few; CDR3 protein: CSVVGLAGMVYTEAFF; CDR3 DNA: TGCAGCGTTGTGGGGCTCGCAGGGATGGTGTACACTGAAGCTTTCTTT
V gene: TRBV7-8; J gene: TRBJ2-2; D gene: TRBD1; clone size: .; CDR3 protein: CASSARTGTGELFF; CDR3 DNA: TGTGCCAGCAGCGCGCGGACAGGGACCGGGGAGCTGTTTTTT
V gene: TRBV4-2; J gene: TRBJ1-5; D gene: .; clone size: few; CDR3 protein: CASSQDGGSHQPQHF; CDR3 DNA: TGTGCCAGCAGCCAAGATGGGGGGTCTCATCAGCCCCAGCATTTT
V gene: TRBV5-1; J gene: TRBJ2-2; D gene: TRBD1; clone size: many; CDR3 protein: CASSGRDRVMAGELFF; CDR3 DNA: TGCGCCAGCAGCGGCCGGGACAGGGTTATGGCCGGGGAGCTGTTTTTT
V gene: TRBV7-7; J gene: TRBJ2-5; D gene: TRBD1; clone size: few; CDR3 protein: CASSPNDRGLETQYF; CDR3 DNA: TGTGCTAGCAGCCCCAATGACAGGGGGCTCGAGACCCAGTACTTC
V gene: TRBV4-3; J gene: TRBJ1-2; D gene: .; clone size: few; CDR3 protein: CASSQEVLSLNYGYTF; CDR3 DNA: TGCGCCAGCAGCCAAGAGGTTCTTTCGCTAAACTATGGCTACACCTTC
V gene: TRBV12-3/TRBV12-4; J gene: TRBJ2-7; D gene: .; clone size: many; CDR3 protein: CASSSPRTVSYEQYF; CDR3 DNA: TGTGCCAGCAGTTCCCCCCGGACAGTCTCCTACGAGCAGTACTTC
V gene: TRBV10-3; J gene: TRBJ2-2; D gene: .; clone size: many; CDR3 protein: CAIRRGGTNTGELFF; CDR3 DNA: TGTGCCATCAGGCGTGGGGGGACGAACACCGGGGAGCTGTTTTTT
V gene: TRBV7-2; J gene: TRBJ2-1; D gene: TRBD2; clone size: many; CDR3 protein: CASSKTGTSGGEQFF; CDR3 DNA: TGTGCCAGCAGCAAGACCGGGACTAGCGGTGGTGAGCAGTTCTTC
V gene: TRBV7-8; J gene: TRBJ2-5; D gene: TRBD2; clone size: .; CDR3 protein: CASSTGLAGDRFQETQYF; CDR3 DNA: TGTGCCAGCAGCACAGGACTAGCGGGGGATAGGTTTCAGGAGACCCAGTACTTC
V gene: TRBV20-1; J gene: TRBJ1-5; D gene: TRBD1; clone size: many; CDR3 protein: CSAPTGARNQPQHF; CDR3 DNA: TGCAGTGCCCCGACAGGGGCACGCAATCAGCCCCAGCATTTT
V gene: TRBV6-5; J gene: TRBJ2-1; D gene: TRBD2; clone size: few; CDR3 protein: CASSYRVGLAGYNEQFF; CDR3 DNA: TGTGCCAGCAGTTACCGGGTTGGCCTAGCGGGTTACAATGAGCAGTTCTTC